The 14 T cell receptor beta chains below come from one sample, sequenced in a study of CD8+ T cells in alopecia areata. Reverse transcribed after extraction, RNA yielded cDNA as the sequencing template. Measured with immunoSEQ multiplex PCR; TCRdb has only the in-frame clones, and not every one. The table shows under 150,000 clones, with less than 50% occurring only once. Sequencing was performed on NKG2D-low CD8+ T cells sorted from blood. These receptors came from a human donor with alopecia areata.

The V call is TRBV5-6, the J call TRBJ2-7; D remains unclear. The V end was cut by 3 bases, the J end by 7 bases, with 8 bases between. Germline CDR1 SGHDT, CDR2 YYEEEE. The CDR3 has 11 residues. CDR3 sequence (DNA): TGTGCCAGCAGCTGGGATCTAGAGCAGTACTTC. Protein product: CASSWDLEQYF.

The V call is TRBV18, the J call TRBJ2-1; a weak D match, TRBD2 (5 bases). Looked up from germline, CDR1 is KGHSH and CDR2 is LQKENI. The CDR3 spans 15 residues. V lost 2 bases, J lost 3 bases, and 11 bases lay in between. The CDR3 loop is CASSPYKSGYNEQFF. In DNA, the CDR3 is TGTGCCAGCTCACCATACAAAAGCGGCTACAATGAGCAGTTCTTC.

This clone has only a few counts. V and J are TRBV28 and TRBJ2-7; D is unclear. The CDR3 has 11 amino acids. Trimming left V 1 base short and J 6 bases short, with 4 bases between. Germline V gives CDR1 MDHEN, CDR2 SYDVKM. The chain's CDR3 is CASSLSPEQYF. As DNA, the CDR3 is TGTGCCAGCAGTTTATCCCCCGAGCAGTACTTC.

This clone has only a few counts. V usage is TRBV29-1 and J usage is TRBJ1-2; no clear D gene. The germline V gene encodes CDR1 SQVTM and CDR2 ANQGSEA. This CDR3 is 12 amino acids long. As DNA, the CDR3 is TGCACCACGTTAGGGAACGATCATGGCTACACCTTC. Protein: CTTLGNDHGYTF.

The chain employs TRBV28 and TRBJ2-1; the match to TRBD2 covers 9 bases. V was pared by 5 bases and J by 8 bases, with 10 bases of the junction left unmatched. Germline V gene sequence: CDR1 MDHEN, CDR2 SYDVKM. CDR3 length: 15 amino acids. CDR3 coding DNA: TGTGCCAGCAGTCCCTCGCGGGAGGGCAGGGATGAGCAGTTCTTC. It is translated as CASSPSREGRDEQFF.

The sample holds one count of this clone. CDR3 in amino acids: CASSQVTQNGYTF. The CDR3 coding sequence is TGCGCCAGCAGCCAAGTTACTCAAAATGGCTACACCTTC. The chain combines TRBV4-1 with TRBJ1-2; D remains ambiguous. V was pared by 1 base and J by 6 bases, with 9 bases between. The germline gives CDR1 MGHRA, CDR2 YSYEKL. The CDR3 has 13 amino acids.

This clone was found a few times. The chain couples TRBV28 to TRBJ2-6; no clear D gene. CDR1 and CDR2 from the germline V gene are MDHEN and SYDVKM. V gave up 6 bases and J gave up 4 bases, with 10 bases separating them. The CDR3 consists of 14 residues. The CDR3 region is CASRKSGGANVLTF. The CDR3 region has the DNA TGTGCCAGCAGGAAATCAGGAGGGGCCAACGTCCTGACTTTC.

The sample holds a few counts of this clone. V usage is TRBV30 and J usage is TRBJ2-2; D is undetermined. There are 10 residues in the CDR3. The V gene lost 6 bases and the J gene lost 10 bases, with 9 bases spanning the gap. Germline loops: CDR1 GTSNPN, CDR2 SVGIG (reference sequence). This chain's CDR3 is CACGELELFF. The CDR3 DNA sequence: TGTGCCTGCGGAGAGTTGGAGCTGTTTTTT.

The chain is built from TRBV5-1 and TRBJ1-1; 8 nucleotides line up with TRBD1. With V trimmed by 4 bases and J by 5 bases, 4 bases remained unmatched. The CDR3 has 13 amino acids. Germline V gene lookup returns CDR1 SGHRS and CDR2 YFSETQ. The CDR3 DNA reads as TGCGCCAGCAGCGAGGACAGGGTGACTGAAGCTTTCTTT. It codes for CASSEDRVTEAFF. Filled out from reference TRBV5-1 and TRBJ1-1, the complete variable domain reads KAGVTQTPRYLIKTRGQQVTLSCSPISGHRSVSWYQQTPGQGLQFLFEYFSETQRNKGNFPGRFSGRQFSNSRSEMNVSTLELGDSALYLCASSEDRVTEAFFGQGTRLTVV.

This clone was seen ten or more times. This rearrangement joins TRBV7-9 to TRBJ2-3; D might be TRBD1 (6 bases). V was clipped by 5 bases and J by 1 base, with 10 bases between them. CDR1 is SEHNR and CDR2 is FQNEAQ in the germline V gene (reference sequence). The CDR3 runs to 14 residues. CDR3 region: CASSPTGRTDTQYF. The DNA of the CDR3 is TGTGCCAGCAGCCCGACAGGCCGCACAGATACGCAGTATTTT.

The chain is built from TRBV30 and TRBJ1-2; D remains unclear. V shed 0 bases and J shed 0 bases, with 14 bases lying between them. The CDR3 totals 16 residues. Germline V gene lookup returns CDR1 GTSNPN and CDR2 SVGIG (reference sequence). In DNA, the CDR3 is TGTGCCTGGAGTGTAGGAGGGATAAGCGCTAACTATGGCTACACCTTC. Translated, it gives CAWSVGGISANYGYTF.

This sequence joins TRBV4-1 and TRBJ2-1, with D possibly TRBD2 on 5 matching bases. The CDR3 length is 15 residues. The germline gives CDR1 MGHRA, CDR2 YSYEKL. V lost 2 bases and J 7 bases, leaving 15 bases between the germline ends. The CDR3 DNA sequence: TGCGCCAGCAGCCAAATGATTATGGAGGAGAATGAGCAGTTCTTC. Translating gives CASSQMIMEENEQFF.

A note on this clone: This same CDR3 is encoded by further DNA sequences in the sample. The chain joins TRBV29-1 to TRBJ2-7; weak D call: TRBD1 (5 bases). CDR3 length equals 12 residues. Between the trimmed V and J ends, which lost 4 bases and 3 bases, there was a span of 10 bases. The germline gives CDR1 SQVTM, CDR2 ANQGSEA. The CDR3 sequence is CSVVQGGYEQYF. CDR3 sequence (DNA): TGCAGCGTTGTGCAGGGTGGCTACGAGCAGTACTTC.

The chain is built from TRBV6-6 and TRBJ2-1, with D maybe TRBD2 (5 bases). V was shortened by 6 bases and J by 11 bases, with 8 bases between the two germline ends. CDR3 length: 10 residues. Looked up from germline, CDR1 is MNHNY and CDR2 is SVGAGI (reference sequence). CDR3 residues: CASREGQQFF. CDR3 DNA sequence: TGTGCCAGCAGAGAGGGTCAGCAGTTCTTC.